These 12 T cell receptor beta chains were sequenced from one sample in a study of T cells after posttransplantation cyclophosphamide. Assay: immunoSEQ multiplex PCR; the TCRdb copy retains only in-frame clones and omits some. There are tens of thousands of clones in the sample, none observed a single time. Sequencing was done on a sample of PBMCs. The receptors shown here come from a woman aged 45-65 years in good health and a related stem cell transplant donor.

This clone was seen more than once but under ten times. The chain combines TRBV27 with TRBJ2-5; maybe TRBD2 (5 bases). The V and J ends lost 5 bases and 2 bases respectively, with 15 bases between them. Germline-derived CDR1 and CDR2 are MNHEY and SMNVEV (reference sequence). The CDR3 is made up of 15 amino acids. CDR3 in amino acids: CASSPGRGLQETQYF. In nucleotides, the CDR3 is TGTGCCAGCAGTCCCGGACGGGGTTTGCAAGAGACCCAGTACTTC.

This clone was seen many times. The rearrangement uses TRBV5-5 and TRBJ2-1; 10 bases are shared with TRBD2. The germline V gene encodes CDR1 SGHKS and CDR2 YYEKEE (reference sequence). The CDR3 covers 16 residues. V lost 3 bases and J lost 0; bases outside the gene matches: 3. CDR3 amino acids: CASSWASGSSYNEQFF. The CDR3 DNA is TGTGCCAGCAGCTGGGCTAGCGGGAGCTCCTACAATGAGCAGTTCTTC. Full variable domain (outside the CDR3, taken from reference TRBV5-5 and TRBJ2-1): DAGVTQSPTHLIKTRGQQVTLRCSPISGHKSVSWYQQVLGQGPQFIFQYYEKEERGRGNFPDRFSARQFPNYSSELNVNALLLGDSALYLCASSWASGSSYNEQFFGPGTRLTVL.

This clone was detected ten times or more. The chain links TRBV7-2 to TRBJ2-7; 8 nucleotides match TRBD2. V gave up 2 bases and J gave up 3 bases; unmatched junction bases: 9. The CDR3 totals 16 residues. Germline V CDR1 and CDR2: SGHTA, FQGNSA. The DNA of the CDR3 is TGTGCCAGCAGCTTATGGGATAGCGGGACGGGCTACGAGCAGTACTTC. It is translated as CASSLWDSGTGYEQYF. The full variable domain, rest sourced from reference TRBV7-2 and TRBJ2-7, is GAGVSQSPSNKVTEKGKDVELRCDPISGHTALYWYRQSLGQGLEFLIYFQGNSAPDKSGLPSDRFSAERTGGSVSTLTIQRTQQEDSAVYLCASSLWDSGTGYEQYFGPGTRLTVT.

This clone has ten or more counts. The genes are TRBV18 and TRBJ2-6, with D perhaps matching TRBD2 (5 bases). The CDR3 loop spans 16 amino acids. Trimming cost V 6 bases and J 5 bases, with 17 bases left between them. The germline gives CDR1 KGHSH, CDR2 LQKENI. The CDR3 here is CASSPGLAVRANVLTF. As DNA, the CDR3 is TGTGCCAGCTCTCCTGGACTCGCCGTTAGGGCCAACGTCCTGACTTTC.

This clone occurred a few times. The chain is built from TRBV2 and TRBJ2-4, with TRBD1 matching 8 bases. The length of the CDR3 is 17 residues. CDR1 is SNHLY and CDR2 is FYNNEI in the germline V gene. V lost 3 bases to trimming and J lost 5 bases; unmatched junction nucleotides: 12. CDR3 DNA: TGTGCCAGCAGTGAGTCTATGGAGGGACAGGAGGAAAACATTCAGTACTTC. Translation: CASSESMEGQEENIQYF.

In this sample, this clone turned up many times. The V gene is TRBV5-6, the J gene TRBJ2-7; the D gene could be TRBD1 or TRBD2 (5 bases each). The CDR3 spans 14 residues. V was cut by 6 bases and J by 3 bases, with 16 bases left in between. Germline CDR1 and CDR2: SGHDT and YYEEEE. The CDR3, as DNA: TGTGCCAGCAAACGCCGAGGGGTTAACTACGAGCAGTACTTC. Its translation is CASKRRGVNYEQYF.

This clone was observed at least ten times. The chain combines TRBV18 with TRBJ2-1, with TRBD2 matching 13 bases. The CDR3 consists of 16 residues. Germline assignment: CDR1 KGHSH and CDR2 LQKENI. V lost 7 bases, J lost 7 bases, and 10 bases stayed unmatched. As DNA, the CDR3 is TGTGCCAGCTACGCCGGGACTAGCGGGACCGTAAATGAGCAGTTCTTC. This codes for CASYAGTSGTVNEQFF. The full variable domain, its missing parts supplied by reference TRBV18 and TRBJ2-1, is NAGVMQNPRHLVRRRGQEARLRCSPMKGHSHVYWYRQLPEEGLKFMVYLQKENIIDESGMPKERFSAEFPKEGPSILRIQQVVRGDSAAYFCASYAGTSGTVNEQFFGPGTRLTVL.

This clone occurred many times. V gene TRBV5-1 combines with J gene TRBJ2-1; 8 bases are a match to TRBD1. From germline, CDR1 is SGHRS and CDR2 YFSETQ. V trimming: 2 bases; J trimming: 6 bases; junction bases outside the gene matches: 7. The CDR3 has 15 amino acids. Here the CDR3 reads CASSLRQGAINEQFF. The CDR3 bases are TGCGCCAGCAGCTTAAGGCAGGGGGCGATCAATGAGCAGTTCTTC.

Ten or more counts support this clone. The chain carries TRBV4-2 and TRBJ2-1, with D maybe TRBD2 (6 bases). Germline CDR1 and CDR2: LGHNA and YNFKEQ. CDR3 length: 14 residues. V was shortened by 5 bases and J by 2 bases, with 10 bases between the two germline ends. CDR3 in DNA: TGTGCCAGCAGCACTAGCTTAACCTACAATGAGCAGTTCTTC. Its protein is CASSTSLTYNEQFF.

In this sample, this clone turned up a few times. V and J are TRBV27 and TRBJ1-5, with 7 positions matching TRBD1. The CDR3 is 15 residues long. Germline assignment: CDR1 MNHEY and CDR2 SMNVEV (reference sequence). The ends lost 3 bases at V and 7 bases at J; junction bases unmatched: 9. CDR3 loop: CASSLVRGSGQPQHF. The DNA for the CDR3 is TGTGCCAGCAGTTTGGTCAGGGGGTCCGGGCAGCCCCAGCATTTT.

This clone was picked up many times. V and J are TRBV7-9 and TRBJ2-1; TRBD2 is a possible D gene (6 bases). Trimming removed 3 bases at V and 1 base at J, with 13 bases between. The length of the CDR3 is 16 residues. Germline CDR1 and CDR2: SEHNR and FQNEAQ (reference sequence). CDR3 sequence reads: CASSLRRDLSYNEQFF. In DNA, the CDR3 is TGTGCCAGCAGCTTGAGGCGGGACTTATCCTACAATGAGCAGTTCTTC.

The V and J genes are TRBV19 and TRBJ1-1, with TRBD1 as a possible D gene (5 bases). Trimming removed 7 bases at V and 6 bases at J, with 15 bases between. This CDR3 has 13 residues. CDR1 and CDR2 from the germline V gene are LNHDA and SQIVND (reference sequence). Written as DNA, the CDR3 is TGTGCCAGTAACCCAGGGTACTACTCTGAAGCTTTCTTT. It codes for CASNPGYYSEAFF. The whole variable domain, filled in from reference TRBV19 and TRBJ1-1, reads DGGITQSPKYLFRKEGQNVTLSCEQNLNHDAMYWYRQDPGQGLRLIYYSQIVNDFQKGDIAEGYSVSREKKESFPLTVTSAQKNPTAFYLCASNPGYYSEAFFGQGTRLTVV.